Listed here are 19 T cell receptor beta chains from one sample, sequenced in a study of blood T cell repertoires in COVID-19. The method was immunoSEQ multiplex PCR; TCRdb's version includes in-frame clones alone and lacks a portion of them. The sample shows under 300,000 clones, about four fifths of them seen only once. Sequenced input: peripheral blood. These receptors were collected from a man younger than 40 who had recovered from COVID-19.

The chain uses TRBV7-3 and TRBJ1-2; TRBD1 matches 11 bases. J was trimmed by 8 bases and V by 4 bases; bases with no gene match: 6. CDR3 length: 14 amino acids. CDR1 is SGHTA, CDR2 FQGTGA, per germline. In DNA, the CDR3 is TGTGCCAGCAGCTCCACCGGGACAGGGGGAGGCTACACCTTC. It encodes CASSSTGTGGGYTF.

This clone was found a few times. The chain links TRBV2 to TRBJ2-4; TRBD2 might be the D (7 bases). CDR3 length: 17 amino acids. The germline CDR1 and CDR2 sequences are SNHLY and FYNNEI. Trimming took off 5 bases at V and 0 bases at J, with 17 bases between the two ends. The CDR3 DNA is TGTGCCAGCAGTTTCGACGTTGCGGGGGCAGCCAAAAACATTCAGTACTTC. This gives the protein CASSFDVAGAAKNIQYF.

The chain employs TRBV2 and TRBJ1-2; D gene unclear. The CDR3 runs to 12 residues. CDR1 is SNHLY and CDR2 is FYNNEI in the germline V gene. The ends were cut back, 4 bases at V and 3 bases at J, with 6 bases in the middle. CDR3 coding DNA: TGTGCCAGCAGTGGCCAGGACTATGGCTACACCTTC. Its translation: CASSGQDYGYTF.

The CDR3 sequence is CASSLEELAGGPNEQFF. The DNA of the CDR3 is TGTGCCAGCAGCTTAGAGGAACTAGCGGGGGGGCCGAATGAGCAGTTCTTC. The gene calls are TRBV7-9 and TRBJ2-1; 13 positions agree with TRBD2. This CDR3 spans 17 amino acids. CDR1 is SEHNR and CDR2 is FQNEAQ in the germline V gene (reference sequence). The ends lost 1 base at V and 7 bases at J; junction bases unmatched: 7. Together with reference TRBV7-9 and TRBJ2-1, the CDR3 gives the full variable domain: DTGVSQNPRHKITKRGQNVTFRCDPISEHNRLYWYRQTLGQGPEFLTYFQNEAQLEKSRLLSDRFSAERPKGSFSTLEIQRTEQGDSAMYLCASSLEELAGGPNEQFFGPGTRLTVL.

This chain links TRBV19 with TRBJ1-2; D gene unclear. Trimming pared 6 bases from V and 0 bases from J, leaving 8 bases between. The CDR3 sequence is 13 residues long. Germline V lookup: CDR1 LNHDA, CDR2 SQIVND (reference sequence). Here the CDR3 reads CASRAEANYGYTF. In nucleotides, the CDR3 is TGTGCCAGTAGGGCAGAGGCTAACTATGGCTACACCTTC.

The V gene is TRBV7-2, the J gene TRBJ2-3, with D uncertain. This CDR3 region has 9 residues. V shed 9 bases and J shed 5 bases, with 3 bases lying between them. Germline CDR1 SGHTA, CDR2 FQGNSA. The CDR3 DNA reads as TGTGCCAGTAGAGATACGCAGTATTTT. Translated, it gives CASRDTQYF. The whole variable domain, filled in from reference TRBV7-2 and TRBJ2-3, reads GAGVSQSPSNKVTEKGKDVELRCDPISGHTALYWYRQSLGQGLEFLIYFQGNSAPDKSGLPSDRFSAERTGGSVSTLTIQRTQQEDSAVYLCASRDTQYFGPGTRLTVL.

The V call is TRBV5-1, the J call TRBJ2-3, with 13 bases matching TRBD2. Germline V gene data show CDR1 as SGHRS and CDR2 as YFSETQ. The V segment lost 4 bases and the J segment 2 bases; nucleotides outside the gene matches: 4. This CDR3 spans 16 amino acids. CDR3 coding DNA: TGCGCCAGCAGCCCAACTAGCGGGGGGGCCACAGATACGCAGTATTTT. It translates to CASSPTSGGATDTQYF.

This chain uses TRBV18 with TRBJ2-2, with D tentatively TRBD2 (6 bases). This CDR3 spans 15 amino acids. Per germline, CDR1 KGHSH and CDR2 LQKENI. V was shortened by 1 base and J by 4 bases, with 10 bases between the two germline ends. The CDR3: CASSPQGGGTGELFF. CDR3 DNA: TGTGCCAGCTCACCACAGGGAGGTGGCACCGGGGAGCTGTTTTTT.

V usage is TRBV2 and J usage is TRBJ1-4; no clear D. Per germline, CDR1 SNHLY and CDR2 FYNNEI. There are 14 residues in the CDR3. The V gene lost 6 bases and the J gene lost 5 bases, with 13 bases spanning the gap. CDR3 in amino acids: CASRGARNNEKLFF. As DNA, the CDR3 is TGTGCCAGCAGGGGAGCCCGGAACAATGAAAAACTGTTTTTT.

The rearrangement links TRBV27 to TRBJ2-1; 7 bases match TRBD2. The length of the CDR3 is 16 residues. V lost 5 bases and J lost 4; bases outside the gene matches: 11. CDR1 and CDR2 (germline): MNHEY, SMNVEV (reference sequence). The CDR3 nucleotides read TGTGCCAGCAGTCCTCGGGGGGACTACCCATACAATGAGCAGTTCTTC. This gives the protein CASSPRGDYPYNEQFF.

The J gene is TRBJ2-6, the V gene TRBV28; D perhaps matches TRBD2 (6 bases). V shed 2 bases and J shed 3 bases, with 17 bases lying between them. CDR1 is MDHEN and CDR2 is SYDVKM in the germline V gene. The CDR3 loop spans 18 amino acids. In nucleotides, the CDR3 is TGTGCCAGCAGTTTACCATGGGCAGGGAGGCGTGGGGCCAACGTCCTGACTTTC. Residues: CASSLPWAGRRGANVLTF. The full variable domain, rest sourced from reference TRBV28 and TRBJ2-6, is DVKVTQSSRYLVKRTGEKVFLECVQDMDHENMFWYRQDPGLGLRLIYFSYDVKMKEKGDIPEGYSVSREKKERFSLILESASTNQTSMYLCASSLPWAGRRGANVLTFGAGSRLTVL.

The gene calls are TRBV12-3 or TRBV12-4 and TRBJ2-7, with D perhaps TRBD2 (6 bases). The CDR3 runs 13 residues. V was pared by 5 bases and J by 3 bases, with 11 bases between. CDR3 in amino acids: CASSRGDLYEQYV. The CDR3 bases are TGTGCCAGCAGTCGCGGGGATCTCTACGAGCAGTACGTC.

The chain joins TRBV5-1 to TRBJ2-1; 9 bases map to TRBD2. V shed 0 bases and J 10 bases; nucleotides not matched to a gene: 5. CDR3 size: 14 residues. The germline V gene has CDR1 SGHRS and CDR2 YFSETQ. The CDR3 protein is CASSLEGLAEEQFF. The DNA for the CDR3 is TGCGCCAGCAGCTTGGAGGGACTAGCAGAGGAGCAGTTCTTC.

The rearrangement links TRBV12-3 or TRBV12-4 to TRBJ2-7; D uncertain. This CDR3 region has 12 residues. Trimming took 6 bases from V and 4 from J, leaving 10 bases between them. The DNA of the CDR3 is TGTGCCAGCAGCCCTAACCTTTACGAGCAGTACTTC. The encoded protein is CASSPNLYEQYF.

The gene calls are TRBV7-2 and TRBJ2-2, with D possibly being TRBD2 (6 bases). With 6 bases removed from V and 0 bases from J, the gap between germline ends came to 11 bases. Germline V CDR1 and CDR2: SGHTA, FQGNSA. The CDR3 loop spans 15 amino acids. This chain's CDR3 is CASSSGGSNTGELFF. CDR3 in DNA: TGTGCCAGCAGTAGTGGGGGGTCGAACACCGGGGAGCTGTTTTTT.

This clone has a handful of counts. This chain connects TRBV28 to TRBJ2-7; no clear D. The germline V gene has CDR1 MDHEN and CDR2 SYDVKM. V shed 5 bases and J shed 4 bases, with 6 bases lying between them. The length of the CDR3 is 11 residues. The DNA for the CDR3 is TGTGCCAGCAGTCTAGGTTACGAGCAGTACGTC. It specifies CASSLGYEQYV.

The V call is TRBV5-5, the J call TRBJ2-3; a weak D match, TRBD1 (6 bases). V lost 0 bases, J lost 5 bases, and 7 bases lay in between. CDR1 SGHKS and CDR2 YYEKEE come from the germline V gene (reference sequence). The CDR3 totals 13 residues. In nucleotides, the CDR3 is TGTGCCAGCAGCTTGGGGGGGCGAGATACGCAGTATTTT. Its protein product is CASSLGGRDTQYF.

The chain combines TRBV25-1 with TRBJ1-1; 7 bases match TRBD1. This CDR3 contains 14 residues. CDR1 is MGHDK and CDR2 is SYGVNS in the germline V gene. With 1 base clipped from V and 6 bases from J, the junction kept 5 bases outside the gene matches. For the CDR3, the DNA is TGTGCCAGCAGTGAATTATTGGGACAGTCTGAAGCTTTCTTT. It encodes CASSELLGQSEAFF.

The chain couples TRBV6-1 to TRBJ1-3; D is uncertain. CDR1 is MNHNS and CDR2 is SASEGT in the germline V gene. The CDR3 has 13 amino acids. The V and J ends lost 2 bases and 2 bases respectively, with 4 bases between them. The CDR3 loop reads CASSETAGNTIYF. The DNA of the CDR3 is TGTGCCAGCAGTGAAACGGCTGGAAACACCATATATTTT.